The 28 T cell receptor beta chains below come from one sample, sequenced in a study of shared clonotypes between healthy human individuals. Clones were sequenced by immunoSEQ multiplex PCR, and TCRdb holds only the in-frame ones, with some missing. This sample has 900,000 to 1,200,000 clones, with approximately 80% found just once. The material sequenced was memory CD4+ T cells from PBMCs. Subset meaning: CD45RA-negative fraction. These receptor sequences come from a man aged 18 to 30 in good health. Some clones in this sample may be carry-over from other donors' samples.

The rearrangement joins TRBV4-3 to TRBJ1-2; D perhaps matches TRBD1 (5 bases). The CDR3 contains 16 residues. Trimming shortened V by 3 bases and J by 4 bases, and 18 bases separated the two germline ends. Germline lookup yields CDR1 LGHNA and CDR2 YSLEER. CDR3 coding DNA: TGCGCCAGCAGCCATTATTCAGGACACACAATCTATGGCTACACCTTC. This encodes CASSHYSGHTIYGYTF.

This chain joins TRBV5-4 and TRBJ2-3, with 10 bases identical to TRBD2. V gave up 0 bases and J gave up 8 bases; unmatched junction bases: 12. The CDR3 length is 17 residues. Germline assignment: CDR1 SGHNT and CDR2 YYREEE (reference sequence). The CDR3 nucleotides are TGTGCCAGCAGCTTGGGTATGGGAAGCGGGAGGGGGGGTACGCAGTATTTT. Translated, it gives CASSLGMGSGRGGTQYF.

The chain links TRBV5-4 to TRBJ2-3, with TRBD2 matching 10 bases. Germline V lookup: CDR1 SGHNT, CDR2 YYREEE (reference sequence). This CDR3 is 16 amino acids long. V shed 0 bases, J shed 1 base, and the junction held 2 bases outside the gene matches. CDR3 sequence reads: CASSLGTSGRTDTQYF. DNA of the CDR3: TGTGCCAGCAGCTTGGGGACTAGCGGTCGCACAGATACGCAGTATTTT.

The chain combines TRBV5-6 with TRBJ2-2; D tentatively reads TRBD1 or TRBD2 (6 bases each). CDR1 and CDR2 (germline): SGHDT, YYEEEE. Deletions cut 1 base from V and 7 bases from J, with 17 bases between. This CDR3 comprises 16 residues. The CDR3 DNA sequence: TGTGCCAGCAGCTTGAAGCGATGGGGGGCCCTCGGGGAGCTGTTTTTT. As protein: CASSLKRWGALGELFF.

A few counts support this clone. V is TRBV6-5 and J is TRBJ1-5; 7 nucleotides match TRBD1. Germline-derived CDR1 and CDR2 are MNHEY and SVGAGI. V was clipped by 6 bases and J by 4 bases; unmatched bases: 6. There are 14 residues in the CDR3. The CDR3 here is CASSPGTANQPQHF. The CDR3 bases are TGTGCCAGCAGCCCAGGGACAGCAAATCAGCCCCAGCATTTT.

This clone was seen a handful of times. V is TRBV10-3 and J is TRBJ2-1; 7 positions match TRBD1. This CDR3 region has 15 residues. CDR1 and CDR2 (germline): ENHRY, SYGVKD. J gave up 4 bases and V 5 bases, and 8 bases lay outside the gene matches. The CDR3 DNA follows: TGTGCCATCAGTCCTACAGGGGTAGGATACAATGAGCAGTTCTTC. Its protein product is CAISPTGVGYNEQFF.

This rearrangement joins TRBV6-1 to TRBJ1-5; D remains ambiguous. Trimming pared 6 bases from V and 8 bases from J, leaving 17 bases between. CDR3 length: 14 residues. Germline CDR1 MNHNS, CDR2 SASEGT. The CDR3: CASRSGSDPKPQHF. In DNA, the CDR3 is TGTGCCAGCAGGAGTGGGTCAGATCCTAAGCCCCAGCATTTT.

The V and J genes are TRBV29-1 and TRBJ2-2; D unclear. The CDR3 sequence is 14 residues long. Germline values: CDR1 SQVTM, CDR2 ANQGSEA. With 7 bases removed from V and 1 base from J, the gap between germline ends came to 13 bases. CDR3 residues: CSAPLGQNTGELFF. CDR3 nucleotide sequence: TGCAGCGCTCCTCTCGGGCAGAACACCGGGGAGCTGTTTTTT.

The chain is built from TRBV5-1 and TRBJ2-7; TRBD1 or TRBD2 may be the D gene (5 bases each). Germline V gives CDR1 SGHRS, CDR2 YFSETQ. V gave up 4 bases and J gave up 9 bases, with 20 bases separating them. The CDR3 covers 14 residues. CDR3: CASSRQRGSEGQYF. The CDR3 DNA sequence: TGCGCCAGCAGCCGTCAAAGGGGATCTGAGGGGCAGTACTTC.

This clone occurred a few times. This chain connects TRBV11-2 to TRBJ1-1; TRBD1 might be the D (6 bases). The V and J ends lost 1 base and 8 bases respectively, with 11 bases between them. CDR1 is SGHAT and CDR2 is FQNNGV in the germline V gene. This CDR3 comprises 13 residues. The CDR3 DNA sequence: TGTGCCAGCAGCTTAGGGAGACAGGAGGAAGCTTTCTTT. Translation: CASSLGRQEEAFF.

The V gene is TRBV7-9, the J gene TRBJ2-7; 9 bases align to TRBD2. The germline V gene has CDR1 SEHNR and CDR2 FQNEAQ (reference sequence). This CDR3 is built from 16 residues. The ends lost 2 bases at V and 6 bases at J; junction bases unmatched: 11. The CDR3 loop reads CASSLKGASGTAEQYF. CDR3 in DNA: TGTGCCAGCAGCTTAAAGGGGGCTAGCGGGACCGCCGAGCAGTACTTC.

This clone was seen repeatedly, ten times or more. The CDR3: CASGTLGGAEAFF. CDR3 bases: TGTGCCAGCGGAACCCTAGGGGGGGCTGAAGCTTTCTTT. The J gene is TRBJ1-1, the V gene TRBV9, with a possible D match to TRBD1 (6 bases). The CDR3 is 13 residues long. CDR1 SGDLS and CDR2 YYNGEE come from the germline V gene. Trimming shortened V by 7 bases and J by 6 bases, and 16 bases separated the two germline ends.

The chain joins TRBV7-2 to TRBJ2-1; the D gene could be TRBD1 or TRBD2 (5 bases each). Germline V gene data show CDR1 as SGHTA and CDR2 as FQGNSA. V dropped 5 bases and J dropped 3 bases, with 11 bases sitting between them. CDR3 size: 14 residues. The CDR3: CASSPGTLYNEQFF. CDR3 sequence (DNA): TGTGCCAGCAGCCCTGGGACCCTCTACAATGAGCAGTTCTTC.

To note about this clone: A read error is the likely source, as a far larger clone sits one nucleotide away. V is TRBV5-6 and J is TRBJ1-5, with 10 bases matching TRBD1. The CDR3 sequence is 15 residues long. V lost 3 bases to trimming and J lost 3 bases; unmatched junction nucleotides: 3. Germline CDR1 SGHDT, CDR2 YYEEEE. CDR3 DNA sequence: TGTGCCAGCAGCTCCGGGACAGGGGACAATCAGCCCCAGCATTTT. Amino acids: CASSSGTGDNQPQHF.

The CDR3 nucleotides are TGTGCCAGCAGTTCCCTGGCCGGGAACATTCAGTACTTC. Amino acids: CASSSLAGNIQYF. The chain carries TRBV28 and TRBJ2-4; D unclear. Between the trimmed V and J ends, which lost 4 bases and 7 bases, there was a span of 11 bases. The CDR3 covers 13 residues. Germline CDR1 MDHEN, CDR2 SYDVKM.

As DNA, the CDR3 is TGTGCCAGCAGCGTTAATTACGGTACTGAGCAGTTCTTC. It encodes CASSVNYGTEQFF. V is TRBV7-3 and J is TRBJ2-1; D is undetermined. Trimming stripped 5 bases from V and 9 bases from J, with 14 bases between. Germline V lookup: CDR1 SGHTA, CDR2 FQGTGA. This CDR3 region has 13 residues. Together with reference TRBV7-3 and TRBJ2-1, the CDR3 gives the full variable domain: GAGVSQTPSNKVTEKGKYVELRCDPISGHTALYWYRQSLGQGPEFLIYFQGTGAADDSGLPNDRFFAVRPEGSVSTLKIQRTERGDSAVYLCASSVNYGTEQFFGPGTRLTVL.

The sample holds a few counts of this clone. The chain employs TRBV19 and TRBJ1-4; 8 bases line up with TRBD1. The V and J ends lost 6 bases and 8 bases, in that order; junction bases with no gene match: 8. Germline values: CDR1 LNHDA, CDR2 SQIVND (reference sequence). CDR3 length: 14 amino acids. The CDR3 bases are TGTGCCAGTAGACCAGGGGGCGCGACAGAAAAACTGTTTTTT. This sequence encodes CASRPGGATEKLFF.

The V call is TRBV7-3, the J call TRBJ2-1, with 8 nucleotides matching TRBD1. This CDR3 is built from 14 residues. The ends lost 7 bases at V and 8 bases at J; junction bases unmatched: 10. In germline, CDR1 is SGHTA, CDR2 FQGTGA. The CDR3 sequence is CASTLSAGGHEQFF. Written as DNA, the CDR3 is TGTGCCAGCACCCTCTCGGCAGGGGGCCATGAGCAGTTCTTC.

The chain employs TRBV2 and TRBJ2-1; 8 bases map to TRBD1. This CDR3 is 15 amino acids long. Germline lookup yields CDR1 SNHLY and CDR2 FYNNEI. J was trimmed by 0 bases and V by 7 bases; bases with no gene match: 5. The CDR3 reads CASTIDRGSYNEQFF. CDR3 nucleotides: TGTGCCAGCACTATAGACAGGGGCTCCTACAATGAGCAGTTCTTC.

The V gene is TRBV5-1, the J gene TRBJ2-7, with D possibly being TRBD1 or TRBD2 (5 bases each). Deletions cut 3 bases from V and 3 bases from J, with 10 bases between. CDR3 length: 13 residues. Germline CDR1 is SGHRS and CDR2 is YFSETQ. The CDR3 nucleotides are TGCGCCAGCAGCTGGGGGATGGGCTACGAGCAGTACTTC. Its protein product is CASSWGMGYEQYF.

CDR3 coding DNA: TGTGCCAGCAGCTTAGGGCGTGGCGGGACTTCCCACCAGTACTTC. Protein sequence: CASSLGRGGTSHQYF. This sequence joins TRBV11-2 and TRBJ2-5, with D possibly being TRBD2 (6 bases). CDR1 SGHAT and CDR2 FQNNGV come from the germline V gene. V dropped 1 base and J dropped 10 bases, with 19 bases sitting between them. The CDR3 loop spans 15 amino acids. The full variable domain, with the rest looked up from reference TRBV11-2 and TRBJ2-5, is EAGVAQSPRYKIIEKRQSVAFWCNPISGHATLYWYQQILGQGPKLLIQFQNNGVVDDSQLPKDRFSAERLKGVDSTLKIQPAKLEDSAVYLCASSLGRGGTSHQYFGPGTRLLVL.

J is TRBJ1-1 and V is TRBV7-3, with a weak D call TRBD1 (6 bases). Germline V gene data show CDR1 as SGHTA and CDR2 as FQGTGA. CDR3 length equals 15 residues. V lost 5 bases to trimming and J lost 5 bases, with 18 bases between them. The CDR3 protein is CASSPRQVVRTEAFF. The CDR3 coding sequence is TGTGCCAGCAGCCCCCGACAGGTTGTGAGGACTGAAGCTTTCTTT.

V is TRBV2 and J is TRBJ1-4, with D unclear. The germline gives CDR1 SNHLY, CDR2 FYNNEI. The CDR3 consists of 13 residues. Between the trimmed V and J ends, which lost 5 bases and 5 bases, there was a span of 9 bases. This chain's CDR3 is CASSYAENEKLFF. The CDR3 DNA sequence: TGTGCCAGCAGTTACGCGGAGAATGAAAAACTGTTTTTT.

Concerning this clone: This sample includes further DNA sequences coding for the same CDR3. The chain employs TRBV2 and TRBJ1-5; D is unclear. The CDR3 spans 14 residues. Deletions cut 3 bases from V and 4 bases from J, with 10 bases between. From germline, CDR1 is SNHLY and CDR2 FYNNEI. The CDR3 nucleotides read TGTGCCAGCAGTGACGCCGGGAGAAATCAGCCCCAGCATTTT. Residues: CASSDAGRNQPQHF.

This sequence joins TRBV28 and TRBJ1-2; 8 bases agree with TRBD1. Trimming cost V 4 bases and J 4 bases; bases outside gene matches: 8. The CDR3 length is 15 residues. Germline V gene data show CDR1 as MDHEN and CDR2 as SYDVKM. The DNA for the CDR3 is TGTGCCAGCAGTTCGGGACAGGCGAGCGTCTATGGCTACACCTTC. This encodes CASSSGQASVYGYTF.

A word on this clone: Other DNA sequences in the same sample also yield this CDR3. This CDR3 reads CASSLASGRTDTQYF. Here the CDR3 DNA reads TGTGCCAGCAGTTTGGCTAGCGGGAGGACAGATACGCAGTATTTT. The chain links TRBV28 to TRBJ2-3, with 11 bases aligning to TRBD2. Germline V gives CDR1 MDHEN, CDR2 SYDVKM. The CDR3 sequence is 15 residues long. Trimming at V came to 3 bases and at J to 3 bases, leaving 2 bases not matched to a gene.

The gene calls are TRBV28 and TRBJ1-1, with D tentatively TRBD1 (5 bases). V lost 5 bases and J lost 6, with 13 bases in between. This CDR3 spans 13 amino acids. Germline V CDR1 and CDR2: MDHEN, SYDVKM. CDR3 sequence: CASSTSGSPEAFF. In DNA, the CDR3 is TGTGCCAGCAGTACCTCAGGGTCCCCTGAAGCTTTCTTT.

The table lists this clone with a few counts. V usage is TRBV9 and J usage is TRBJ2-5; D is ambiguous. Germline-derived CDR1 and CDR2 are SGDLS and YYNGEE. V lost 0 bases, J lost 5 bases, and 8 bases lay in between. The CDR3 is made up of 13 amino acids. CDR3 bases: TGTGCCAGCAGCGTAGATCCCTGGGAGACCCAGTACTTC. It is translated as CASSVDPWETQYF.